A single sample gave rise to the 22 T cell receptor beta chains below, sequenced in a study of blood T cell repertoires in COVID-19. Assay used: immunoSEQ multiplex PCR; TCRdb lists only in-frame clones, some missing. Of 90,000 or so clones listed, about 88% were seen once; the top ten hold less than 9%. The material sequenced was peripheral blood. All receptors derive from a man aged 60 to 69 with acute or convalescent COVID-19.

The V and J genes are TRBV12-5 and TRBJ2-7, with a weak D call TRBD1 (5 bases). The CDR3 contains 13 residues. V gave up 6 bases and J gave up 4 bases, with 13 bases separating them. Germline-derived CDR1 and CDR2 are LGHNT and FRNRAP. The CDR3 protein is CASGRQTNYEQYF. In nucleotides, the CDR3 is TGTGCTAGTGGGAGACAGACCAATTACGAGCAGTACTTC.

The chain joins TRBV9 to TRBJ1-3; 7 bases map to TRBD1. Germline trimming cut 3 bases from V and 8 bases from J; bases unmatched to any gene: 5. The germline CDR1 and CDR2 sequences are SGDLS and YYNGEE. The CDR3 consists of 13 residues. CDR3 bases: TGTGCCAGCAGCGACGACAGGGACGACACCATATATTTT. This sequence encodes CASSDDRDDTIYF.

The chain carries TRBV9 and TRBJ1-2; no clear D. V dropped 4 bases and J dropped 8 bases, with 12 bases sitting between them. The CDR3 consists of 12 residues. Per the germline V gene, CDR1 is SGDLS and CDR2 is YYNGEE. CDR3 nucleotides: TGTGCCAGCAGCCTAGAAATTGGCGGCTACACCTTC. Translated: CASSLEIGGYTF.

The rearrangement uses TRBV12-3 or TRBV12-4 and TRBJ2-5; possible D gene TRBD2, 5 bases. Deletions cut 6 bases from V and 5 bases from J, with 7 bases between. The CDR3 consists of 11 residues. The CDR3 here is CASSRRETQYF. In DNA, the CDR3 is TGTGCCAGCAGCAGGAGGGAGACCCAGTACTTC.

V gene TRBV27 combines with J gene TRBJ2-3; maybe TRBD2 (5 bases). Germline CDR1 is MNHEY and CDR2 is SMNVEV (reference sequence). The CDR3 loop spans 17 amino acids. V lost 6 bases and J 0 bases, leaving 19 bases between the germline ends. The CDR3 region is CASSYRGLTYSTDTQYF. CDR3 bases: TGTGCCAGCAGCTACCGCGGACTGACATATAGCACAGATACGCAGTATTTT.

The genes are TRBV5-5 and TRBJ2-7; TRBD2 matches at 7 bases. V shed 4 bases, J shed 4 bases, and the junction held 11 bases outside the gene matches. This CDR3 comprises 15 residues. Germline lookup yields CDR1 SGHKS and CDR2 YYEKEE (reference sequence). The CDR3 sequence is CASSPQGGSTYEQYF. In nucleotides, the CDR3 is TGTGCCAGCAGCCCTCAGGGAGGGTCTACTTACGAGCAGTACTTC.

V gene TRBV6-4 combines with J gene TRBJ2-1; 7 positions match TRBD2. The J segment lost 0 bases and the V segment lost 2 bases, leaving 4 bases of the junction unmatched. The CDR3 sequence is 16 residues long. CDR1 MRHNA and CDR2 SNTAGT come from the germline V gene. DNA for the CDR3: TGTGCCAGCAGTGACGGACTAGTGAGCTCCTACAATGAGCAGTTCTTC. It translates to CASSDGLVSSYNEQFF.

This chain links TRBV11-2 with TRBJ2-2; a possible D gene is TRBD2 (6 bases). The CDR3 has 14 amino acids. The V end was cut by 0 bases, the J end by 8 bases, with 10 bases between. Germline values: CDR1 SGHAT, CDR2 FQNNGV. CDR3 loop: CASSLDRGFGELFF. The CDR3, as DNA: TGTGCCAGCAGCTTAGATCGGGGGTTTGGGGAGCTGTTTTTT.

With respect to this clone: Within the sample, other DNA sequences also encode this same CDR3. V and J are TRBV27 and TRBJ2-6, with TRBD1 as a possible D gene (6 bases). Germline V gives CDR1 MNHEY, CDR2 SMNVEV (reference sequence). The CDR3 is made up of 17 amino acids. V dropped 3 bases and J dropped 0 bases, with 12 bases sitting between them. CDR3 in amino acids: CASSLRRGSSGANVLTF. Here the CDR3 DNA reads TGTGCCAGCAGTTTGCGCAGGGGATCCTCTGGGGCCAACGTCCTGACTTTC.

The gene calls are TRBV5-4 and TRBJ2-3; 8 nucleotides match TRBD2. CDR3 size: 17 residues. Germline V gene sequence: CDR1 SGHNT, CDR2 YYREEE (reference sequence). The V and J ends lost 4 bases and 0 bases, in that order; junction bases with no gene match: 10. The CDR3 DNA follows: TGTGCCAGCAGCCCGGAACTAGCGGCTTCTAGCACAGATACGCAGTATTTT. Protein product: CASSPELAASSTDTQYF.

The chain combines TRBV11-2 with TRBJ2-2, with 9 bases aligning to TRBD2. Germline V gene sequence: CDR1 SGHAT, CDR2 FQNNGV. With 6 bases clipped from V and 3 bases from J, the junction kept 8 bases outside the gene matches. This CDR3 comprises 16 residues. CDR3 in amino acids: CASRSRTSAYTGELFF. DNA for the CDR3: TGTGCCAGCAGATCGAGGACTAGCGCGTACACCGGGGAGCTGTTTTTT.

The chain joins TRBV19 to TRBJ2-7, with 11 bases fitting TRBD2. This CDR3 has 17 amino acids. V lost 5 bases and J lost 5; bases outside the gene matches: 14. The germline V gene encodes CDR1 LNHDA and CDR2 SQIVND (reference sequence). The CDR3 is CASSVQLNRLAGNEQYF. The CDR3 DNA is TGTGCCAGTAGTGTCCAACTAAACCGACTAGCGGGGAACGAGCAGTACTTC.

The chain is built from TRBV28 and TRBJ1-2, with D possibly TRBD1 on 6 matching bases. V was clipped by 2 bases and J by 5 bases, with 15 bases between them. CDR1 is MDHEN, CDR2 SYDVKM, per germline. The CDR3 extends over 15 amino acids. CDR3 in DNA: TGTGCCAGCAGTTTACAGGGGTTAACCCCATATGGCTACACCTTC. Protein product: CASSLQGLTPYGYTF.

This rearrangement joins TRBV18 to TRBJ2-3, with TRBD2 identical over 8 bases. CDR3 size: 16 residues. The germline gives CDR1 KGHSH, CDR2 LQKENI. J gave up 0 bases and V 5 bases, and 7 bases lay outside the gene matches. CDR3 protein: CASSSTAGGSTDTQYF. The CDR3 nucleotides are TGTGCCAGCTCATCCACGGCGGGGGGAAGCACAGATACGCAGTATTTT.

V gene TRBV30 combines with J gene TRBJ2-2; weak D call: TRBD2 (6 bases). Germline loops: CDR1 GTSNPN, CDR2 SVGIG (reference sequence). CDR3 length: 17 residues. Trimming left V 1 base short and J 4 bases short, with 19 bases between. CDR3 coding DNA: TGTGCCTGGAGTGGCCTGGGGGGAACAATACCCACCGGGGAGCTGTTTTTT. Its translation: CAWSGLGGTIPTGELFF.

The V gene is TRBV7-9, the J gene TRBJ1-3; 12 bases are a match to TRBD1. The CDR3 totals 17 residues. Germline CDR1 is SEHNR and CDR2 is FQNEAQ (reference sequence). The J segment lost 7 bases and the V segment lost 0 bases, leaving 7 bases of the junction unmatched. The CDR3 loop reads CASSLALGQGAWNTIYF. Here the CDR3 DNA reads TGTGCCAGCAGCTTAGCGTTGGGACAGGGGGCCTGGAACACCATATATTTT.

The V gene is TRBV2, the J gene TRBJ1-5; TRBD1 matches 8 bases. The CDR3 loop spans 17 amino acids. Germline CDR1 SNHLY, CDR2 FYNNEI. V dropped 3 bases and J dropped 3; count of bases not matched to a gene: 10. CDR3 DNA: TGTGCCAGCAGTGATCTTTGGACAGGGAAGTCCAATCAGCCCCAGCATTTT. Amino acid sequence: CASSDLWTGKSNQPQHF.

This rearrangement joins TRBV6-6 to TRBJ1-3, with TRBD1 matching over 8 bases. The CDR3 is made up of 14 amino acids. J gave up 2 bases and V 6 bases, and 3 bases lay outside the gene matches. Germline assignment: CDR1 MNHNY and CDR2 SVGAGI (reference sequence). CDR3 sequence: CASRETGAGNTIYF. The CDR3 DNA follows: TGTGCCAGCAGGGAGACAGGGGCTGGAAACACCATATATTTT.

The CDR3 spells CASSLASGNGYTF. The CDR3 DNA sequence: TGTGCCAGCAGCTTGGCTTCGGGGAATGGCTACACCTTC. The rearrangement joins TRBV5-4 to TRBJ1-2; D is unclear. Germline CDR1 is SGHNT and CDR2 is YYREEE (reference sequence). V lost 0 bases and J lost 6, with 9 bases in between. This CDR3 region has 13 residues.

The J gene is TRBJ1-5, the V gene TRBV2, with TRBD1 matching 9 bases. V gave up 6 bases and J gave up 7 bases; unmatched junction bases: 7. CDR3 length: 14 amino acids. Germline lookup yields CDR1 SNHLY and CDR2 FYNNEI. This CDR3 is CASSGTGLGQPQHF. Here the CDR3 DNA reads TGTGCCAGCAGCGGGACAGGGTTAGGCCAGCCCCAGCATTTT. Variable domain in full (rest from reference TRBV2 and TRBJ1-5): EPEVTQTPSHQVTQMGQEVILRCVPISNHLYFYWYRQILGQKVEFLVSFYNNEISEKSEIFDDQFSVERPDGSNFTLKIRSTKLEDSAMYFCASSGTGLGQPQHFGDGTRLSIL.

CDR3 nucleotides: TGTGCCAGCAGACAACAGGGGGGTGGCTACACCTTC. It yields the protein CASRQQGGGYTF. The rearrangement links TRBV6-5 to TRBJ1-2, with 8 bases fitting TRBD1. CDR3 size: 12 residues. CDR1 and CDR2 from the germline V gene are MNHEY and SVGAGI. The J segment lost 7 bases and the V segment lost 6 bases, leaving 4 bases of the junction unmatched.

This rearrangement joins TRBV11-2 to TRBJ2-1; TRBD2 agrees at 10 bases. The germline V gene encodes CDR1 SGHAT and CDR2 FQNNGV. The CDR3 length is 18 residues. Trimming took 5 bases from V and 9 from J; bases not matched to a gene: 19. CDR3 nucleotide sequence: TGTGCCAGCAGCACCCTACTCCGGGTGTCTAGCGGGAGAAGTGAGCAGTTCTTC. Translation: CASSTLLRVSSGRSEQFF.